The clone carrying this T cell receptor (beta chain) has only one observation. The sample belongs to a study of blood T cell repertoires in COVID-19. The junction had 7 bases not matched to a gene; V was cut back by 5 bases and J by 0 bases. Germline CDR1 SGHTA, CDR2 FQGNSA. The CDR3 has 16 residues. The assay was immunoSEQ multiplex PCR, and TCRdb's table has in-frame clones only and misses some. The repertoire holds approximately 280,000 clones, with nearly 90% as singletons. This sequence originates from a woman aged 18-29 years with acute COVID-19. Sequencing used PBMCs or T cells enriched from blood (not recorded which). V gene TRBV7-2 combines with J gene TRBJ1-5, with 7 nucleotides matching TRBD1. The CDR3 spells CASSPMWDSSNQPQHF. CDR3 DNA: TGTGCCAGCAGCCCTATGTGGGACAGTAGCAATCAGCCCCAGCATTTT.